These T cell receptor beta chains were read from a single sample in a study of early T cells in non-severe SARS-CoV-2 infection. In TCRdb, the 5' RACE reads were re-called with MiXCR into one record per CDR3 protein. Of tens of thousands of distinct CDR3 sequences listed, roughly 13% were seen once; the top ten hold roughly 3%. The sequenced sample was whole blood. The receptors shown here come from an adult who was a healthcare worker with PCR-confirmed SARS-CoV-2 infection or an uninfected control (not recorded which). CDR3s include the opening cysteine and the closing phenylalanine or tryptophan. Fields, in order: V gene, J gene, clone size, D gene, CDR3 protein, CDR3 DNA. D genes are given only for firm matches. Clone size appears in some rows only: once, few, many, or a class for an expanded clone.

V gene: TRBV20-1
J gene: TRBJ2-5
clone size: few
D gene: NA
CDR3 protein: CSAREIGETQYF
CDR3 DNA: TGCAGTGCTAGGGAGATCGGCGAGACCCAGTACTTC

V gene: TRBV7-9
J gene: TRBJ2-1
clone size: many
D gene: TRBD2
CDR3 protein: CASSPGLAGGNEQFF
CDR3 DNA: TGTGCCAGCAGCCCAGGACTAGCGGGAGGCAATGAGCAGTTCTTC

V gene: TRBV11-2
J gene: TRBJ1-1
clone size: many
D gene: NA
CDR3 protein: CASSLDENTEAFF
CDR3 DNA: TGTGCCAGCAGCTTAGACGAGAACACTGAAGCTTTCTTT

V gene: TRBV9
J gene: TRBJ1-3
clone size: NA
D gene: NA
CDR3 protein: CASSVEPGPSGNTIYF
CDR3 DNA: TGTGCCAGCAGCGTAGAGCCAGGGCCCTCTGGAAACACCATATATTTT

V gene: TRBV15
J gene: TRBJ2-3
clone size: few
D gene: NA
CDR3 protein: CATGGNRGPGGGDTQYF
CDR3 DNA: TGTGCCACCGGGGGCAACAGGGGCCCGGGAGGGGGAGATACGCAGTATTTT

V gene: TRBV6-5
J gene: TRBJ1-5
clone size: NA
D gene: NA
CDR3 protein: CASSFSGYGNQPQHF
CDR3 DNA: TGTGCCAGCAGTTTCTCAGGGTATGGCAATCAGCCCCAGCATTTT

V gene: TRBV6-5
J gene: TRBJ2-1
clone size: many
D gene: TRBD2
CDR3 protein: CASSTPSREGIYNEQFF
CDR3 DNA: TGTGCCAGCAGTACCCCCTCGCGGGAGGGAATTTACAATGAGCAGTTCTTC

V gene: TRBV2
J gene: TRBJ2-5
clone size: many
D gene: NA
CDR3 protein: CASSGRSGETQYF
CDR3 DNA: TGTGCCAGCAGTGGGAGGTCCGGAGAGACCCAGTACTTC

V gene: TRBV21-1
J gene: TRBJ1-6
clone size: few
D gene: NA
CDR3 protein: CASSTCDLSYSPLHF
CDR3 DNA: TGTGCCAGCAGCACTTGCGACTTAAGCTACTCACCCCTCCACTTT

V gene: TRBV24-1
J gene: TRBJ1-3
clone size: NA
D gene: TRBD1
CDR3 protein: CATSDSGTGVGGNTIYF
CDR3 DNA: TGTGCCACCAGTGACTCTGGGACAGGGGTCGGGGGAAACACCATATATTTT

V gene: TRBV7-6
J gene: TRBJ2-1
clone size: few
D gene: NA
CDR3 protein: CASSTENEQFF
CDR3 DNA: TGTGCCAGCAGCACGGAAAATGAGCAGTTCTTC

V gene: TRBV7-9
J gene: TRBJ1-1
clone size: NA
D gene: NA
CDR3 protein: CASSLVEGDTEAFF
CDR3 DNA: TGTGCCAGCAGCTTAGTTGAGGGGGACACTGAAGCTTTCTTT

V gene: TRBV11-2
J gene: TRBJ2-5
clone size: few
D gene: TRBD1
CDR3 protein: CASSSLRGRTETQYF
CDR3 DNA: TGTGCCAGCAGCTCCCTCAGGGGGCGTACAGAGACCCAGTACTTC

V gene: TRBV10-2
J gene: TRBJ1-1
clone size: NA
D gene: NA
CDR3 protein: CASSDGTEAFF
CDR3 DNA: TGCGCCAGCAGTGACGGCACTGAAGCTTTCTTT

V gene: TRBV7-9
J gene: TRBJ2-1
clone size: few
D gene: NA
CDR3 protein: CASSPLFGNEQFF
CDR3 DNA: TGTGCCAGCAGCCCTCTCTTTGGCAATGAGCAGTTCTTC

V gene: TRBV28
J gene: TRBJ2-6
clone size: many
D gene: NA
CDR3 protein: CASRGRSGANVLTF
CDR3 DNA: TGTGCCAGCAGGGGCAGGTCTGGGGCCAACGTCCTGACTTTC

V gene: TRBV12-3/TRBV12-4
J gene: TRBJ1-1
clone size: many
D gene: NA
CDR3 protein: CASSPWGAMNTEAFF
CDR3 DNA: TGTGCCAGCAGCCCCTGGGGGGCGATGAACACTGAAGCTTTCTTT

V gene: TRBV6-2/TRBV6-3
J gene: TRBJ2-1
clone size: few
D gene: NA
CDR3 protein: CASSYLSPLNEQFF
CDR3 DNA: TGTGCCAGCAGTTACTTGTCGCCCCTCAATGAGCAGTTCTTC

V gene: TRBV11-2
J gene: TRBJ2-1
clone size: many
D gene: TRBD2
CDR3 protein: CASSLQGLASNEQFF
CDR3 DNA: TGTGCCAGCAGCTTGCAGGGACTAGCCTCCAATGAGCAGTTCTTC

V gene: TRBV29-1
J gene: TRBJ2-3
clone size: few
D gene: NA
CDR3 protein: CSVEASADTQYF
CDR3 DNA: TGCAGCGTTGAGGCTAGCGCAGATACGCAGTATTTT

V gene: TRBV12-3/TRBV12-4
J gene: TRBJ2-2
clone size: many
D gene: TRBD2
CDR3 protein: CASSSLGGTGELFF
CDR3 DNA: TGTGCCAGCAGTAGCTTGGGGGGGACCGGGGAGCTGTTTTTT